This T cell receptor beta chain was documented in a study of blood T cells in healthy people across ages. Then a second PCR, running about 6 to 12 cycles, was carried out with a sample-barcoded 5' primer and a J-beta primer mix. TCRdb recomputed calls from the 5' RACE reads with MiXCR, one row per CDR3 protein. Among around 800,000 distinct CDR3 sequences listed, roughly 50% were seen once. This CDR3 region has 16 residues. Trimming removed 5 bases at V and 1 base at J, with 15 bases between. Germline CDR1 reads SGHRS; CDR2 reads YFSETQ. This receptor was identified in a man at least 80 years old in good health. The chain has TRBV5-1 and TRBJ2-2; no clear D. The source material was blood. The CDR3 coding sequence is TGCGCCAGCAGATCCGATCTGCGACAGAACACCGGGGAGCTGTTTTTT. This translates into CASRSDLRQNTGELFF.